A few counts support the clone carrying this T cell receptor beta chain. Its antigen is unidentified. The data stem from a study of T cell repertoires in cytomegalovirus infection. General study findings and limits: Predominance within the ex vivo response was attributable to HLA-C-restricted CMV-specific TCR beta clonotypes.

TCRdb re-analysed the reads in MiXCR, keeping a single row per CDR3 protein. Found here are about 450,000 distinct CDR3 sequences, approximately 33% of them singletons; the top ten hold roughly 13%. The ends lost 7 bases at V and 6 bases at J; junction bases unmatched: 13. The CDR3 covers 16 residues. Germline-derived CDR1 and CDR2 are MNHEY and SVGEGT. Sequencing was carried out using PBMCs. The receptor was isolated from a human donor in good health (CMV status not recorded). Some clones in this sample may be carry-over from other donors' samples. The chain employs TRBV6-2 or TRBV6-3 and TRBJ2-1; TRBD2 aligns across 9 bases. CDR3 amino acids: CASNKARASGANEQFF. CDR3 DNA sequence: TGTGCCAGCAACAAAGCCCGGGCTAGCGGGGCCAATGAGCAGTTCTTC.